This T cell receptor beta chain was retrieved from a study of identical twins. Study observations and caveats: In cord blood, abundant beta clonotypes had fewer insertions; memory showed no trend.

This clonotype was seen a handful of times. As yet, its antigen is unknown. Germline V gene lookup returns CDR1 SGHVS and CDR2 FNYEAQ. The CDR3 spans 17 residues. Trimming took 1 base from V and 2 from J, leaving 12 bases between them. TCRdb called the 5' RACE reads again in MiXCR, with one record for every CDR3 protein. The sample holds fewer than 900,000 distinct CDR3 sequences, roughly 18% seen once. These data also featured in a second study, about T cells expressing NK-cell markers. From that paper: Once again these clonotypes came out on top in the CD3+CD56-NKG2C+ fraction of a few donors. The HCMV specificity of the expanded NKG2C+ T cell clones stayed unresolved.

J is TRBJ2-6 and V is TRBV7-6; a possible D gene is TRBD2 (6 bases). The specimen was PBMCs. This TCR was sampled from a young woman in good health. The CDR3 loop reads CASSLGRGLAGANVLTF. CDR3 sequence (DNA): TGTGCCAGCAGCTTAGGCCGGGGACTTGCTGGGGCCAACGTCCTGACTTTC.